This entry lists 13 T cell receptor beta chains sequenced from one sample in a study of blood T cell repertoires in COVID-19. Sequenced by immunoSEQ multiplex PCR; TCRdb stores in-frame clones only, minus some. Among 70,000 or so clones listed, roughly 72% were seen once. Sequences were obtained from peripheral blood. These receptors came from a man aged 60 to 69 with COVID-19, enrolled during active disease.

This clone was recorded once. The rearrangement links TRBV28 to TRBJ1-1; tentatively, D is TRBD1 (6 bases). Between the trimmed V and J ends, which lost 0 bases and 4 bases, there was a span of 9 bases. This CDR3 contains 14 residues. CDR1 is MDHEN and CDR2 is SYDVKM in the germline V gene. CDR3 loop: CASSLWRGSTEAFF. The CDR3 DNA sequence: TGTGCCAGCAGTTTATGGAGGGGGAGCACTGAAGCTTTCTTT.

This clone has only one observation. V is TRBV7-9 and J is TRBJ2-5; 10 positions match TRBD2. Germline CDR1 and CDR2: SEHNR and FQNEAQ (reference sequence). The CDR3 runs to 16 residues. V lost 10 bases, J lost 4 bases, and 15 bases stayed unmatched. The CDR3 reads CAIHGGVAGGTETQYF. CDR3 bases: TGTGCCATCCACGGGGGAGTAGCGGGGGGCACAGAGACCCAGTACTTC. Based on the CDR3 plus reference TRBV7-9 and TRBJ2-5, the full variable domain is DTGVSQNPRHKITKRGQNVTFRCDPISEHNRLYWYRQTLGQGPEFLTYFQNEAQLEKSRLLSDRFSAERPKGSFSTLEIQRTEQGDSAMYLCAIHGGVAGGTETQYFGPGTRLLVL.

The chain is built from TRBV6-1 and TRBJ1-4; 7 nucleotides agree with TRBD1. The CDR3 spans 16 residues. Trimming took 4 bases from V and 5 from J; bases not matched to a gene: 10. The germline gives CDR1 MNHNS, CDR2 SASEGT. CDR3 in DNA: TGTGCCAGCAGTGCTACCTTGACAGGGCGAAATGAAAAACTGTTTTTT. Residues: CASSATLTGRNEKLFF.

This chain connects TRBV10-3 to TRBJ2-7; D may be TRBD1 (6 bases). The CDR3 totals 14 residues. CDR1 is ENHRY, CDR2 SYGVKD, per germline. V was shortened by 10 bases and J by 2 bases, with 18 bases between the two germline ends. Here the CDR3 DNA reads TGTGCCACCACTTCGGACAGCTTCGCCTACGAGCAGTACTTC. Its protein product is CATTSDSFAYEQYF.

The genes are TRBV28 and TRBJ1-4, with 9 bases that match TRBD1. J lost 8 bases, V lost 6 bases, and 13 bases had no gene match. This CDR3 is 16 amino acids long. Germline V CDR1 and CDR2: MDHEN, SYDVKM. The chain's CDR3 is CASRDPSGQGREKLFF. In nucleotides, the CDR3 is TGTGCCAGCAGGGACCCCTCGGGACAGGGAAGAGAAAAACTGTTTTTT.

CDR3 nucleotides: TGTGCCAGCAGCGTAGCGACAGGTGAAGAAGAAAAACTGTTTTTT. Translated, it gives CASSVATGEEEKLFF. The chain has TRBV9 and TRBJ1-4, with D perhaps matching TRBD1 (6 bases). V was shortened by 0 bases and J by 8 bases, with 14 bases between the two germline ends. Germline V gives CDR1 SGDLS, CDR2 YYNGEE. This CDR3 region has 15 residues.

The rearrangement joins TRBV6-5 to TRBJ1-5; D ambiguous. Deletions cut 4 bases from V and 2 bases from J, with 6 bases between. Germline V gene lookup returns CDR1 MNHEY and CDR2 SVGAGI. The CDR3 totals 13 residues. The CDR3 loop is CASSWAGNQPQHF. Written as DNA, the CDR3 is TGTGCCAGCAGTTGGGCCGGCAATCAGCCCCAGCATTTT.

The gene calls are TRBV6-5 and TRBJ1-1, with D hard to call. Trimming stripped 2 bases from V and 8 bases from J, with 15 bases between. CDR3 length equals 14 residues. CDR1 is MNHEY, CDR2 SVGAGI, per germline. The CDR3 region is CASSYRRVDREAFF. In DNA form, the CDR3 reads TGTGCCAGCAGTTACAGGCGGGTAGATCGAGAAGCTTTCTTT.

The gene calls are TRBV3-1 (or the pseudogene TRBV3-2) and TRBJ2-1, with 8 bases aligning to TRBD1. V trimming: 4 bases; J trimming: 3 bases; junction bases outside the gene matches: 8. This CDR3 is built from 16 residues. The germline V gene has CDR1 LGHDT and CDR2 YNNKEL (reference sequence). CDR3 sequence: CASSPNTGGGYNEQFF. CDR3 in DNA: TGTGCCAGCAGCCCAAACACAGGGGGAGGCTACAATGAGCAGTTCTTC.

This clone was seen only a few times. The CDR3 DNA reads TGTGCCAGCAGCTTAGCGCTCATCGGAGGAGAGACCCAGTACTTC. Encoded protein: CASSLALIGGETQYF. This chain joins TRBV7-7 and TRBJ2-5, with D possibly TRBD2 on 5 matching bases. Trimming cost V 0 bases and J 4 bases, with 12 bases left between them. The CDR3 extends over 15 amino acids. Germline CDR1 reads SSHAT; CDR2 reads FNYEAQ (reference sequence).

The V gene is TRBV9, the J gene TRBJ2-5; 8 nucleotides agree with TRBD2. The CDR3 is 16 residues long. Trimming at V came to 3 bases and at J to 4 bases, leaving 11 bases not matched to a gene. Looked up from germline, CDR1 is SGDLS and CDR2 is YYNGEE. CDR3 in amino acids: CASSAGLAGGTETQYF. CDR3 DNA sequence: TGTGCCAGCAGCGCAGGCCTGGCGGGGGGAACAGAGACCCAGTACTTC.

This rearrangement joins TRBV7-6 to TRBJ2-1, with 7 bases lining up with TRBD2. The CDR3 is 13 residues long. The trim removed 5 bases at V and 10 bases at J, leaving 8 bases unmatched. Germline assignment: CDR1 SGHVS and CDR2 FNYEAQ. The CDR3 loop reads CASSRGEGREQFF. The CDR3 DNA follows: TGTGCCAGCAGCCGCGGGGAGGGGAGAGAGCAGTTCTTC. The whole variable domain, remainder taken from reference TRBV7-6 and TRBJ2-1, is GAGVSQSPRYKVTKRGQDVALRCDPISGHVSLYWYRQALGQGPEFLTYFNYEAQQDKSGLPNDRFSAERPEGSISTLTIQRTEQRDSAMYRCASSRGEGREQFFGPGTRLTVL.

This clone showed up just once. V and J are TRBV6-5 and TRBJ1-6; D may be TRBD1 (5 bases). Germline assignment: CDR1 MNHEY and CDR2 SVGAGI. Trimming removed 5 bases at V and 9 bases at J, with 11 bases between. The CDR3 has 13 residues. CDR3 sequence (DNA): TGTGCCAGCAGTCTGGGGCGGACTTCACCCCTCCACTTT. This codes for CASSLGRTSPLHF.